The sequence of this T cell receptor (beta chain) was determined in a study of blood T cell repertoires in COVID-19. Across the study: From T cells, B-cell-depleted T cells, or PBMCs came the material, which was cDNA or gDNA.

The study drew participants aged about 18 to 89 years from about two dozen US areas. Categorization into cohorts depended on clinical history that participants reported. Germline V gene data show CDR1 as SNHLY and CDR2 as FYNNEI. The CDR3 extends over 15 amino acids. Trimming removed 2 bases at V and 0 bases at J, with 10 bases between. In the original workflow: Reference gene primer amplification gave estimated nucleated cell counts. Some clones are missing from TCRdb's copy, which holds only in-frame ones; the method was immunoSEQ multiplex PCR. Clone size and V and J calls were adopted from that table, with D and trimming inferred from the DNA. Here the sample spans 200,000 or so clones, 80% to 90% being singletons.

The source of this sequence is a woman between 40 and 55 years old with acute COVID-19. The rearrangement joins TRBV2 to TRBJ1-1; D not certain. Sequencing was carried out using PBMCs or T cells enriched from blood (not recorded which). CDR3 bases: TGTGCCAGCAGTGAACGGGTCAGAGTGAACACTGAAGCTTTCTTT. This sequence encodes CASSERVRVNTEAFF.